The 21 T cell receptor beta chains below all came from one sample that was sequenced in a study of OX40 agonist ivuxolimab in advanced cancers. Only in-frame clones appear in the TCRdb table, and some are missing; sequencing was by immunoSEQ multiplex PCR. Of some 70,000 clones in the sample, roughly 80% were seen once. Sequences were derived from CD4+ or CD8+ T cells sorted from blood, sampled in a trial of the OX40 agonist ivuxolimab. The receptors originated from an adult with an advanced solid tumor such as melanoma, head and neck, liver or kidney cancer.

The chain joins TRBV27 to TRBJ1-2, with a weak D call TRBD1 (5 bases). The V gene lost 0 bases and the J gene lost 8 bases, with 13 bases spanning the gap. The length of the CDR3 is 14 residues. Germline-derived CDR1 and CDR2 are MNHEY and SMNVEV (reference sequence). The CDR3 sequence is CASSLSGRTGGYTF. The CDR3 DNA reads as TGTGCCAGCAGTTTATCGGGACGGACTGGAGGCTACACCTTC.

This chain links TRBV7-3 with TRBJ2-6; 7 positions agree with TRBD1. CDR1 and CDR2 (germline): SGHTA, FQGTGA. CDR3 length: 19 residues. V was clipped by 5 bases and J by 0 bases; unmatched bases: 13. In nucleotides, the CDR3 is TGTGCCAGCAGCCTTACCCCGACAGGGCCCCTCTCTGGGGCCAACGTCCTGACTTTC. It codes for CASSLTPTGPLSGANVLTF.

The chain employs TRBV30 and TRBJ2-5, with D unresolved. There are 14 residues in the CDR3. V was trimmed by 3 bases and J by 1 base, leaving 12 bases between them. Germline loops: CDR1 GTSNPN, CDR2 SVGIG (reference sequence). The CDR3 spells CAWRTPLGQETQYF. Written as DNA, the CDR3 is TGTGCCTGGAGGACTCCCCTGGGCCAAGAGACCCAGTACTTC.

Only one count was recorded for this clone. This chain uses TRBV18 with TRBJ1-4; unclear D gene. The V and J ends lost 3 bases and 5 bases respectively, with 25 bases between them. CDR3 length equals 19 residues. Germline CDR1 and CDR2: KGHSH and LQKENI. CDR3 loop: CASSPVELHSNNLNEKLFF. In DNA, the CDR3 is TGTGCCAGCTCACCCGTCGAACTACATAGCAATAACTTAAATGAAAAACTGTTTTTT.

The chain joins TRBV5-1 to TRBJ1-1; D call uncertain. This CDR3 has 14 amino acids. Trimming took off 1 base at V and 4 bases at J, with 11 bases between the two ends. CDR1 and CDR2 (germline): SGHRS, YFSETQ. Here the CDR3 reads CASSLFELGTEAFF. The CDR3, as DNA: TGCGCCAGCAGCTTGTTTGAGTTGGGCACTGAAGCTTTCTTT.

This chain connects TRBV6-5 to TRBJ1-4; 10 nucleotides match TRBD1. Germline CDR1 and CDR2: MNHEY and SVGAGI. The trim removed 6 bases at V and 4 bases at J, leaving 2 bases unmatched. The length of the CDR3 is 14 residues. CDR3 DNA sequence: TGTGCCAGCAGCCGGGACAGGGGTAATGAAAAACTGTTTTTT. Amino acid sequence: CASSRDRGNEKLFF.

For the CDR3, the DNA is TGTGCCAGCAGTTACTCCAACAGGGCTGAGCAGTACTTC. This translates into CASSYSNRAEQYF. V gene TRBV6-6 combines with J gene TRBJ2-7; a possible D gene is TRBD1 (6 bases). Germline loops: CDR1 MNHNY, CDR2 SVGAGI (reference sequence). CDR3 length equals 13 residues. V lost 0 bases and J lost 7, with 10 bases in between.

CDR3 nucleotides: TGCGCCAGCAGCTCCCAGGGGCACTATTTAGGCTATGGCTACACCTTC. This encodes CASSSQGHYLGYGYTF. This chain connects TRBV5-1 to TRBJ1-2; perhaps TRBD1 as D (6 bases). CDR1 is SGHRS, CDR2 YFSETQ, per germline. The ends were cut back, 3 bases at V and 4 bases at J, with 19 bases in the middle. The CDR3 extends over 16 amino acids.

This chain uses TRBV5-4 with TRBJ2-1; 11 nucleotides align to TRBD1. Germline V gene sequence: CDR1 SGHNT, CDR2 YYREEE (reference sequence). The CDR3 totals 16 residues. V was clipped by 4 bases and J by 2 bases; unmatched bases: 5. CDR3 loop: CASSPSGQGAYNEQFF. For the CDR3, the DNA is TGTGCCAGCAGCCCATCGGGACAGGGGGCCTACAATGAGCAGTTCTTC.

The chain uses TRBV27 and TRBJ2-5; possibly TRBD2 for D (6 bases). The CDR3 has 12 residues. With 3 bases removed from V and 9 bases from J, the gap between germline ends came to 11 bases. CDR1 is MNHEY, CDR2 SMNVEV, per germline (reference sequence). CDR3 sequence: CASSFRGGAQYF. CDR3 nucleotide sequence: TGTGCCAGCAGTTTTCGTGGCGGGGCCCAGTACTTC.

V and J are TRBV7-2 and TRBJ2-5; possible D gene TRBD1, 6 bases. Germline V CDR1 and CDR2: SGHTA, FQGNSA. Trimming took 0 bases from V and 5 from J, leaving 13 bases between them. This CDR3 spans 15 amino acids. The CDR3 here is CASSLAYREGETQYF. DNA of the CDR3: TGTGCCAGCAGCTTAGCGTACAGGGAAGGGGAGACCCAGTACTTC.

This chain connects TRBV11-3 to TRBJ1-1, with a weak D call TRBD1 (6 bases). This CDR3 is built from 14 residues. V shed 5 bases and J shed 0 bases, with 10 bases lying between them. Germline V gives CDR1 SGHNT, CDR2 YENEEA. This CDR3 is CASSRGQMNTEAFF. CDR3 in DNA: TGTGCCAGCAGCCGCGGACAGATGAACACTGAAGCTTTCTTT.

J is TRBJ1-1 and V is TRBV19, with a tentative D call TRBD1 (5 bases). In germline, CDR1 is LNHDA, CDR2 SQIVND (reference sequence). This CDR3 region has 14 residues. V lost 6 bases and J 5 bases, leaving 16 bases between the germline ends. CDR3: CASSSTSGITEAFF. CDR3 DNA sequence: TGTGCCAGTAGCAGTACTTCAGGGATAACTGAAGCTTTCTTT.

This clone is a singleton in its sample. The chain is built from TRBV6-1 and TRBJ1-5; tentatively, D is TRBD1 (5 bases). Germline CDR1 MNHNS, CDR2 SASEGT. Trimming took off 0 bases at V and 8 bases at J, with 8 bases between the two ends. The length of the CDR3 is 13 residues. CDR3 sequence reads: CASSEAGQKPQHF. Written as DNA, the CDR3 is TGTGCCAGCAGTGAAGCGGGGCAGAAGCCCCAGCATTTT.

This rearrangement joins TRBV15 to TRBJ1-1, with a weak D call TRBD1 (5 bases). Germline V gene sequence: CDR1 LNHNV, CDR2 YYDKDF (reference sequence). This CDR3 spans 14 amino acids. V was shortened by 4 bases and J by 5 bases, with 14 bases between the two germline ends. The CDR3 DNA follows: TGTGCCACCAGCAACAGGAGAGAGAAGACTGAAGCTTTCTTT. Protein: CATSNRREKTEAFF.

The chain carries TRBV7-6 and TRBJ2-1; TRBD2 aligns across 7 bases. J gave up 5 bases and V 4 bases, and 2 bases lay outside the gene matches. This CDR3 has 13 residues. Germline CDR1 SGHVS, CDR2 FNYEAQ. This chain's CDR3 is CASSSRGDNEQFF. In nucleotides, the CDR3 is TGTGCCAGCAGCTCTCGGGGGGACAATGAGCAGTTCTTC.

This chain links TRBV6-6 with TRBJ1-5; D gene unclear. Germline values: CDR1 MNHNY, CDR2 SVGAGI (reference sequence). V was clipped by 6 bases and J by 3 bases, with 12 bases between them. The CDR3 is made up of 14 amino acids. CDR3 sequence (DNA): TGTGCCAGCAGAAAAGACGGAAACAATCAGCCCCAGCATTTT. Its protein is CASRKDGNNQPQHF.

V is TRBV2 and J is TRBJ2-1; 10 bases line up with TRBD2. After removal of 6 bases from V and 8 bases from J, the junction contained 7 bases not matched to a gene. CDR3 size: 14 residues. Per the germline V gene, CDR1 is SNHLY and CDR2 is FYNNEI. The CDR3 loop is CASRSGGAFYEQFF. The DNA of the CDR3 is TGTGCCAGCAGAAGCGGGGGGGCCTTCTATGAGCAGTTCTTC.

In its sample, this clone was seen once. The J gene is TRBJ1-3, the V gene TRBV6-1; D is ambiguous. CDR3 length: 15 residues. Germline-derived CDR1 and CDR2 are MNHNS and SASEGT. V shed 4 bases and J shed 0 bases, with 10 bases lying between them. CDR3: CASSVPGISGNTIYF. For the CDR3, the DNA is TGTGCCAGCAGTGTTCCGGGGATCTCTGGAAACACCATATATTTT.

The chain recombines TRBV29-1 with TRBJ2-7; D may be TRBD2 (5 bases). Germline values: CDR1 SQVTM, CDR2 ANQGSEA. Trimming removed 7 bases from V and 2 bases from J, with 15 bases in between. CDR3 length: 13 amino acids. CDR3 bases: TGCAGCGGATCGGACCGCGGGCCCTACGAGCAGTACTTC. It translates to CSGSDRGPYEQYF.

The chain links TRBV2 to TRBJ2-5; TRBD2 might be the D (5 bases). The CDR3 has 13 residues. The germline V gene has CDR1 SNHLY and CDR2 FYNNEI. Trimming took 4 bases from V and 5 from J, leaving 11 bases between them. DNA of the CDR3: TGTGCCAGCAGTGCTAGCAGCCGCGAGACCCAGTACTTC. Its translation is CASSASSRETQYF.